This entry lists 6 T cell receptor beta chains sequenced from one sample in a study of control samples from healthy donors and cancer patients. Libraries were prepared by immunoSEQ multiplex PCR; TCRdb keeps only in-frame clonotypes and omits some of them. The table includes about 58,000 clones, 90% detected once. Sequenced sample: PBMCs. These receptors originate from a man in his sixties with colorectal cancer.

The chain has TRBV5-4 and TRBJ1-6; D is unclear. Trimming took off 0 bases at V and 0 bases at J, with 7 bases between the two ends. The CDR3 has 16 amino acids. Germline lookup yields CDR1 SGHNT and CDR2 YYREEE (reference sequence). CDR3 sequence (DNA): TGTGCCAGCAGCTTGGCCGCTAGCTCCTATAATTCACCCCTCCACTTT. It translates to CASSLAASSYNSPLHF.

V gene TRBV4-1 combines with J gene TRBJ2-3; 9 bases are shared with TRBD1. The germline gives CDR1 MGHRA, CDR2 YSYEKL. CDR3 length: 17 residues. V gave up 4 bases and J gave up 2 bases; unmatched junction bases: 10. In DNA, the CDR3 is TGCGCCAGCAGCCCCCCTGGGACAGGGAGACCCACAGATACGCAGTATTTT. This gives the protein CASSPPGTGRPTDTQYF.

The gene calls are TRBV6-1 and TRBJ1-5, with D tentatively TRBD1 (5 bases). The germline V gene encodes CDR1 MNHNS and CDR2 SASEGT. The CDR3 totals 16 residues. V was clipped by 3 bases and J by 4 bases, with 16 bases between them. The CDR3 is CASSDPGTPRNQPQHF. CDR3 DNA: TGTGCCAGCAGTGACCCCGGGACTCCAAGGAATCAGCCCCAGCATTTT.

This clone was recorded once. The chain carries TRBV27 and TRBJ2-3, with 9 nucleotides matching TRBD2. Germline CDR1 reads MNHEY; CDR2 reads SMNVEV (reference sequence). The CDR3 sequence is 13 residues long. The V and J ends lost 6 bases and 5 bases, in that order; junction bases with no gene match: 3. The CDR3 DNA reads TGTGCCAGCAGGCCTAGCGGGGAAGATACGCAGTATTTT. Translated, it gives CASRPSGEDTQYF.

The sample holds one count of this clone. The chain employs TRBV10-3 and TRBJ1-5; D gene unclear. V lost 11 bases and J 8 bases, leaving 13 bases between the germline ends. CDR3 length equals 11 residues. From germline, CDR1 is ENHRY and CDR2 SYGVKD. CDR3 sequence reads: CAAGYNEPQHF. The CDR3 DNA follows: TGTGCCGCCGGGTATAACGAGCCCCAGCATTTT.

The V and J genes are TRBV4-1 and TRBJ2-1; 12 bases map to TRBD2. The CDR3 is 17 amino acids. Looked up from germline, CDR1 is MGHRA and CDR2 is YSYEKL. V trimming: 0 bases; J trimming: 9 bases; junction bases outside the gene matches: 9. CDR3 sequence: CASSQEVLAGGLGEQFF. The CDR3, as DNA: TGCGCCAGCAGCCAAGAAGTACTAGCGGGGGGCCTCGGTGAGCAGTTCTTC.